This T cell receptor (beta chain) was sequenced in a study of early T cells in non-severe SARS-CoV-2 infection. Study overall: The input, bulk RNA from unsorted whole blood, was sequenced, and chains were unpaired.

J gave up 2 bases and V 4 bases, and 3 bases lay outside the gene matches. The germline CDR1 and CDR2 sequences are MNHEY and SVGEGT. This CDR3 comprises 15 residues. Notes on the study in general: There was a bias toward anti-spike CD8 responses in VDJdb matching, which missed private and CD4 specificities.

There are a few counts of this clonotype. Its specificity is not known. Individual cDNA molecules were tagged with unique molecular identifiers. MiXCR, run by TCRdb on the 5' RACE reads, gives a single entry per CDR3 protein. The top ten clones hold around 6% of a sample with some 71,000 distinct CDR3 sequences, approximately 10% of them seen once. The chain combines TRBV6-2 or TRBV6-3 with TRBJ2-5; 11 nucleotides line up with TRBD2. The sequencing here drew on whole blood, taken at baseline. This receptor was taken from an adult who was a healthcare worker with PCR-confirmed SARS-CoV-2 infection or an uninfected control (not recorded which). The CDR3 region has the DNA TGTGCCAGCAGTTTGGGACTAGCGGTACAAGAGACCCAGTACTTC. Protein: CASSLGLAVQETQYF.